Following are 32 T cell receptor beta chains from one sample sequenced in a study of PD-1 blockade in mismatch repair-deficient tumors. The assay was immunoSEQ multiplex PCR, and TCRdb's table has in-frame clones only and misses some. The table lists approximately 38,000 clones, approximately 85% of them singletons. Sequencing used peripheral blood, obtained roughly 75 weeks after starting pembrolizumab. These receptors were taken from an adult with mismatch repair-deficient cancer.

This chain uses TRBV7-2 with TRBJ1-1, with a weak D call TRBD1 (5 bases). V was cut by 3 bases and J by 4 bases, with 9 bases left in between. From germline, CDR1 is SGHTA and CDR2 FQGNSA. The CDR3 is 13 residues long. As DNA, the CDR3 is TGTGCCAGCAGCTTGATTGGGGGCACTGAAGCTTTCTTT. Residues: CASSLIGGTEAFF.

The chain couples TRBV5-1 to TRBJ2-2; TRBD2 agrees at 10 bases. CDR1 and CDR2 (germline): SGHRS, YFSETQ. V dropped 4 bases and J dropped 1; count of bases not matched to a gene: 4. The CDR3 covers 16 residues. The CDR3 DNA follows: TGCGCCAGCAGCACCAGGACTAGCGGGAACACCGGGGAGCTGTTTTTT. This gives the protein CASSTRTSGNTGELFF.

The chain carries TRBV2 and TRBJ2-1; 10 nucleotides line up with TRBD2. The J segment lost 13 bases and the V segment lost 3 bases, leaving 9 bases of the junction unmatched. This CDR3 is built from 14 residues. The V gene's germline CDR1 is SNHLY and CDR2 FYNNEI. For the CDR3, the DNA is TGTGCCAGCAGTGATCTAGCGGGAGTGGGCCCTCAGTTCTTC. It specifies CASSDLAGVGPQFF.

A few counts support this clone. The chain links TRBV11-2 to TRBJ2-1; the match to TRBD2 covers 9 bases. The trim removed 5 bases at V and 10 bases at J, leaving 9 bases unmatched. The germline gives CDR1 SGHAT, CDR2 FQNNGV. The CDR3 consists of 14 residues. The CDR3 sequence is CASSPGLAGREQFF. The CDR3 nucleotides are TGTGCCAGCAGCCCGGGACTAGCCGGGAGAGAGCAGTTCTTC.

The chain recombines TRBV9 with TRBJ2-1; D gene ambiguous. The CDR3 runs to 16 residues. V was shortened by 4 bases and J by 0 bases, with 14 bases between the two germline ends. From germline, CDR1 is SGDLS and CDR2 YYNGEE. This CDR3 is CASSPEQLSSYNEQFF. The CDR3 DNA reads TGTGCCAGCAGCCCGGAACAGCTCAGCTCCTACAATGAGCAGTTCTTC.

In its sample, this clone was seen a few times. The chain links TRBV13 to TRBJ1-5; maybe TRBD1 (6 bases). CDR3 length: 14 residues. Looked up from germline, CDR1 is PRHDT and CDR2 is FYEKMQ (reference sequence). V was trimmed by 6 bases and J by 3 bases, leaving 12 bases between them. CDR3: CASSQQGDNQPQHF. The CDR3 nucleotides read TGTGCCAGCAGTCAACAGGGAGACAATCAGCCCCAGCATTTT.

The J gene is TRBJ2-1, the V gene TRBV11-2; TRBD2 matches 10 bases. The J segment lost 3 bases and the V segment lost 5 bases, leaving 7 bases of the junction unmatched. The length of the CDR3 is 16 residues. Germline-derived CDR1 and CDR2 are SGHAT and FQNNGV. The CDR3 DNA sequence: TGTGCCAGCAGCCCAACCTGGACTAGCGGCTACAATGAGCAGTTCTTC. It specifies CASSPTWTSGYNEQFF.

The V and J genes are TRBV10-3 and TRBJ2-7; D may be TRBD2 (6 bases). CDR1 is ENHRY and CDR2 is SYGVKD in the germline V gene. V lost 6 bases and J 3 bases, leaving 12 bases between the germline ends. The length of the CDR3 is 13 residues. The CDR3 DNA reads as TGTGCCATCAGGGATGGAGGGAGCTACGAGCAGTACTTC. It encodes CAIRDGGSYEQYF.

The J gene is TRBJ1-1, the V gene TRBV7-2; no clear D gene. The CDR3 spans 13 residues. Germline CDR1 reads SGHTA; CDR2 reads FQGNSA. Trimming removed 5 bases at V and 2 bases at J, with 9 bases between. The CDR3 DNA reads as TGTGCCAGCAGCGTGGACCCAAACACTGAAGCTTTCTTT. It yields the protein CASSVDPNTEAFF. The whole variable domain, remainder taken from reference TRBV7-2 and TRBJ1-1, is GAGVSQSPSNKVTEKGKDVELRCDPISGHTALYWYRQSLGQGLEFLIYFQGNSAPDKSGLPSDRFSAERTGGSVSTLTIQRTQQEDSAVYLCASSVDPNTEAFFGQGTRLTVV.

The V gene is TRBV4-1, the J gene TRBJ2-5; the D gene is possibly TRBD1 (6 bases). Trimming took 3 bases from V and 5 from J, leaving 16 bases between them. Germline-derived CDR1 and CDR2 are MGHRA and YSYEKL. This CDR3 comprises 15 residues. For the CDR3, the DNA is TGCGCCAGCAGCCACCGTTACAGGGCGGTGGAGACCCAGTACTTC. Amino acids: CASSHRYRAVETQYF.

The chain employs TRBV10-3 and TRBJ2-7; 11 bases map to TRBD1. In germline, CDR1 is ENHRY, CDR2 SYGVKD. Trimming removed 5 bases from V and 3 bases from J; junction bases left unmatched: 6. There are 15 residues in the CDR3. Here the CDR3 DNA reads TGTGCCATCAGTCCCGGGACAGGGGGAATCTACGAGCAGTACTTC. It encodes CAISPGTGGIYEQYF.

The rearrangement joins TRBV11-3 to TRBJ2-3; either TRBD1 or TRBD2 may supply D (7 bases each). The CDR3 totals 18 residues. Looked up from germline, CDR1 is SGHNT and CDR2 is YENEEA. Deletions cut 5 bases from V and 1 base from J, with 22 bases between. DNA of the CDR3: TGTGCCAGCAGCGACGCGGCAGGGGGGGCGTTCGGCACAGATACGCAGTATTTT. It encodes CASSDAAGGAFGTDTQYF.

The chain uses TRBV4-2 and TRBJ1-1; 8 nucleotides line up with TRBD1. With V trimmed by 4 bases and J by 1 base, 5 bases remained unmatched. Looked up from germline, CDR1 is LGHNA and CDR2 is YNFKEQ. The CDR3 loop spans 15 amino acids. As DNA, the CDR3 is TGTGCCAGCAGCCTGATGACAGGGGAGAACACTGAAGCTTTCTTT. The encoded protein is CASSLMTGENTEAFF.

The V and J genes are TRBV10-3 and TRBJ1-2, with D possibly TRBD1 on 6 matching bases. CDR1 and CDR2 from the germline V gene are ENHRY and SYGVKD. This CDR3 spans 15 amino acids. The V and J ends lost 11 bases and 3 bases respectively, with 22 bases between them. The CDR3 here is CAANPGRGLDYGYTF. The CDR3 nucleotides are TGTGCCGCCAACCCGGGGCGGGGGCTAGACTATGGCTACACCTTC.

This chain links TRBV7-9 with TRBJ1-4; no reliable D call. The CDR3 covers 17 residues. CDR1 and CDR2 (germline): SEHNR, FQNEAQ (reference sequence). V dropped 3 bases and J dropped 4 bases, with 18 bases sitting between them. The CDR3 DNA follows: TGTGCCAGCAGCTTTAATTTCGGCCTCCAGGTTAATGAAAAACTGTTTTTT. Protein: CASSFNFGLQVNEKLFF.

The V and J genes are TRBV7-6 and TRBJ2-7; weak D call: TRBD2 (5 bases). CDR3 length equals 16 residues. Trimming took off 5 bases at V and 3 bases at J, with 20 bases between the two ends. In germline, CDR1 is SGHVS, CDR2 FNYEAQ. The CDR3 reads CASSPLSGRNYYEQYF. Here the CDR3 DNA reads TGTGCCAGCAGCCCCTTAAGCGGCAGAAATTACTACGAGCAGTACTTC.

The chain is built from TRBV4-1 and TRBJ2-3; 14 bases match TRBD2. The junction had 8 bases not matched to a gene; V was cut back by 3 bases and J by 3 bases. Germline values: CDR1 MGHRA, CDR2 YSYEKL. The CDR3 is made up of 18 amino acids. CDR3 sequence reads: CASSQPGLAGDRTDTQYF. The DNA of the CDR3 is TGCGCCAGCAGCCAGCCGGGACTAGCGGGAGATCGGACAGATACGCAGTATTTT.

J is TRBJ2-7 and V is TRBV19; possible D gene TRBD2, 5 bases. The CDR3 is 14 amino acids. V was pared by 4 bases and J by 3 bases, with 13 bases between. Germline V gives CDR1 LNHDA, CDR2 SQIVND (reference sequence). The CDR3 spells CASSSRGKGYEQYF. CDR3 in DNA: TGTGCCAGTAGTAGTCGAGGGAAGGGCTACGAGCAGTACTTC. The whole variable domain, remainder taken from reference TRBV19 and TRBJ2-7, is DGGITQSPKYLFRKEGQNVTLSCEQNLNHDAMYWYRQDPGQGLRLIYYSQIVNDFQKGDIAEGYSVSREKKESFPLTVTSAQKNPTAFYLCASSSRGKGYEQYFGPGTRLTVT.

V gene TRBV5-1 combines with J gene TRBJ1-2; maybe TRBD1 (5 bases). This CDR3 is 14 amino acids long. Germline loops: CDR1 SGHRS, CDR2 YFSETQ. With 4 bases removed from V and 4 bases from J, the gap between germline ends came to 14 bases. CDR3 amino acids: CASSQWRGGYGYTF. CDR3 bases: TGCGCCAGCAGCCAATGGAGGGGTGGCTATGGCTACACCTTC.

This chain joins TRBV13 and TRBJ2-1; TRBD2 is a possible D gene (7 bases). The CDR3 runs 14 residues. Germline CDR1 and CDR2: PRHDT and FYEKMQ (reference sequence). Trimming took 5 bases from V and 8 from J, leaving 16 bases between them. The CDR3 spells CASSQRGRADEQFF. For the CDR3, the DNA is TGTGCCAGCAGCCAGAGGGGGAGGGCCGATGAGCAGTTCTTC.

V gene TRBV7-8 combines with J gene TRBJ1-5; D remains ambiguous. The CDR3 spans 15 residues. Looked up from germline, CDR1 is SGHVS and CDR2 is FQNEAQ. V was pared by 1 base and J by 0 bases, with 7 bases between. CDR3: CASSLDGISNQPQHF. The CDR3 DNA is TGTGCCAGCAGCTTAGATGGCATTAGCAATCAGCCCCAGCATTTT. Looking up the rest from reference TRBV7-8 and TRBJ1-5 gives the full variable domain: GAGVSQSPRYKVAKRGQDVALRCDPISGHVSLFWYQQALGQGPEFLTYFQNEAQLDKSGLPSDRFFAERPEGSVSTLKIQRTQQEDSAVYLCASSLDGISNQPQHFGDGTRLSIL.

V gene TRBV6-5 combines with J gene TRBJ2-1; possible D gene TRBD1, 6 bases. The CDR3 is made up of 15 amino acids. V gave up 7 bases and J gave up 5 bases, with 18 bases separating them. CDR1 and CDR2 (germline): MNHEY, SVGAGI. Written as DNA, the CDR3 is TGTGCCAGCACCACAACGGGACAAGGAAACAATGAGCAGTTCTTC. Translated, it gives CASTTTGQGNNEQFF.

This clone was observed a single time. The chain carries TRBV19 and TRBJ1-5, with D uncertain. Trimming took off 5 bases at V and 2 bases at J, with 13 bases between the two ends. This CDR3 contains 15 residues. Germline loops: CDR1 LNHDA, CDR2 SQIVND (reference sequence). DNA of the CDR3: TGTGCCAGTAGTTACAGCGGGTCAGGCAATCAGCCCCAGCATTTT. This sequence encodes CASSYSGSGNQPQHF.

The rearrangement uses TRBV4-1 and TRBJ2-5, with 7 bases lining up with TRBD2. CDR3 length equals 14 residues. Looked up from germline, CDR1 is MGHRA and CDR2 is YSYEKL. V lost 3 bases to trimming and J lost 4 bases; unmatched junction nucleotides: 5. For the CDR3, the DNA is TGCGCCAGCAGCCAGGGACTATTACCAGAGACCCAGTACTTC. This encodes CASSQGLLPETQYF.

The rearrangement links TRBV11-3 to TRBJ2-1; D unresolved. Germline CDR1 reads SGHNT; CDR2 reads YENEEA. The CDR3 loop spans 13 amino acids. Trimming removed 5 bases from V and 1 base from J, with 6 bases in between. The CDR3 protein is CASSVDSYNEQFF. CDR3 sequence (DNA): TGTGCCAGCAGCGTGGATTCCTACAATGAGCAGTTCTTC.

This clone was found once. The rearrangement joins TRBV7-2 to TRBJ2-5; TRBD1 aligns across 7 bases. Germline V gives CDR1 SGHTA, CDR2 FQGNSA. With 5 bases clipped from V and 5 bases from J, the junction kept 8 bases outside the gene matches. The CDR3 runs to 14 residues. CDR3: CASSPLTGVETQYF. The CDR3 DNA is TGTGCCAGCAGCCCCCTAACAGGGGTTGAGACCCAGTACTTC.

J is TRBJ1-1 and V is TRBV15; D ambiguous. The germline V gene encodes CDR1 LNHNV and CDR2 YYDKDF (reference sequence). The germline V and J ends were trimmed by 0 bases and 8 bases, with 13 bases remaining between them. CDR3 length equals 14 residues. CDR3 coding DNA: TGTGCCACCAGCAGAGATGGACTGGGATGGGAAGCTTTCTTT. This encodes CATSRDGLGWEAFF.

The chain has TRBV11-2 and TRBJ2-7; possibly TRBD1 for D (5 bases). With 6 bases removed from V and 5 bases from J, the gap between germline ends came to 23 bases. The CDR3 sequence is 16 residues long. Germline loops: CDR1 SGHAT, CDR2 FQNNGV. The CDR3 protein is CASRRYPDSLGDEQYF. CDR3 bases: TGTGCCAGCAGGAGGTACCCCGACAGTTTGGGTGACGAGCAGTACTTC.

The rearrangement uses TRBV6-4 and TRBJ2-3, with TRBD2 identical over 14 bases. Germline V gene lookup returns CDR1 MRHNA and CDR2 SNTAGT. J gave up 1 base and V 3 bases, and 9 bases lay outside the gene matches. The length of the CDR3 is 19 residues. The chain's CDR3 is CASSETGLAGAGRTDTQYF. CDR3 nucleotides: TGTGCCAGCAGTGAGACGGGACTAGCGGGAGCTGGCCGCACAGATACGCAGTATTTT.

To note about this clone: Other DNA variants within this sample encode the same CDR3. This rearrangement joins TRBV5-6 to TRBJ2-7; TRBD2 is a possible D gene (5 bases). The germline V gene encodes CDR1 SGHDT and CDR2 YYEEEE. The CDR3 contains 15 residues. Trimming took off 4 bases at V and 3 bases at J, with 17 bases between the two ends. Here the CDR3 DNA reads TGTGCCAGCAGCAATAATCCGGGATTAGACTACGAGCAGTACTTC. The encoded protein is CASSNNPGLDYEQYF.

This chain links TRBV5-6 with TRBJ2-7, with 11 bases identical to TRBD2. The CDR3 is made up of 14 amino acids. V gave up 3 bases and J gave up 4 bases; unmatched junction bases: 3. Germline V gene data show CDR1 as SGHDT and CDR2 as YYEEEE. The CDR3 protein is CASSSGLAGYEQYF. The CDR3 DNA follows: TGTGCCAGCAGCTCCGGACTAGCGGGTTACGAGCAGTACTTC.

V usage is TRBV7-2 and J usage is TRBJ1-2; 7 bases agree with TRBD1. With 5 bases clipped from V and 5 bases from J, the junction kept 5 bases outside the gene matches. CDR1 is SGHTA, CDR2 FQGNSA, per germline. This CDR3 has 13 residues. DNA of the CDR3: TGTGCCAGCAGCCCTCGACAGGGATATGGCTACACCTTC. Translated: CASSPRQGYGYTF.